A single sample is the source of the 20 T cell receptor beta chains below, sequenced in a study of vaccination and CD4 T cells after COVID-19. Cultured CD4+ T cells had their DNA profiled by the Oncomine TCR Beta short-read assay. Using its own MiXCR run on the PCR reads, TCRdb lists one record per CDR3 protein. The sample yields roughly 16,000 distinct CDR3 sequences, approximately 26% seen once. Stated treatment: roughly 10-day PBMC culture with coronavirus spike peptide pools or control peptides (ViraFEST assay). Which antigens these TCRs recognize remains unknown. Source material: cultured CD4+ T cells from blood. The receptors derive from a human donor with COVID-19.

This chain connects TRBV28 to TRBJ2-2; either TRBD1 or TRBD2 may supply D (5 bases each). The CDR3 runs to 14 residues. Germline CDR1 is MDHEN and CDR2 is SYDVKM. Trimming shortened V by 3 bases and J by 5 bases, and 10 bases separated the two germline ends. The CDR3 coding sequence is TGTGCCAGCAGTTTGGGGGATTATACCGGGGAGCTGTTTTTT. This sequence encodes CASSLGDYTGELFF.

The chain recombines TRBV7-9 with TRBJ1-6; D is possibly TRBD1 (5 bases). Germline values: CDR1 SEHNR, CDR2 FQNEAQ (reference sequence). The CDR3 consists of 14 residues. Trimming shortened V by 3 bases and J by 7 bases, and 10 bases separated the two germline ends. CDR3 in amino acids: CASSLRQGNSPLHF. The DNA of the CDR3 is TGTGCCAGCAGCTTGCGGCAGGGAAATTCACCCCTCCACTTT.

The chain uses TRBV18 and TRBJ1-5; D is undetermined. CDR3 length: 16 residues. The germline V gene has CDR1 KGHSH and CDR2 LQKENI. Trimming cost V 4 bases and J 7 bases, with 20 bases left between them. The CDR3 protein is CASSLLRATDGQPQHF. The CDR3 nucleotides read TGTGCCAGCTCACTTCTCCGGGCCACCGACGGCCAGCCCCAGCATTTT.

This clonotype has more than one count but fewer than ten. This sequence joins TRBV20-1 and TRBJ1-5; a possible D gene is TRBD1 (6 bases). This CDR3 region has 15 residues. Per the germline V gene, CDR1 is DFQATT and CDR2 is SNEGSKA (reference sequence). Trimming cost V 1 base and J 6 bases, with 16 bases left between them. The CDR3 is CSARGRTEQGQPQHF. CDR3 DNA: TGCAGTGCTAGAGGACGGACAGAGCAGGGTCAGCCCCAGCATTTT.

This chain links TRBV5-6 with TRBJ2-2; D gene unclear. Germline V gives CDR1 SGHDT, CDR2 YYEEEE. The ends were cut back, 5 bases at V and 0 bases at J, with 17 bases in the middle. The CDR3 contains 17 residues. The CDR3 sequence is CASSTWGSKPNTGELFF. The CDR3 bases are TGTGCCAGCAGTACGTGGGGATCGAAGCCGAACACCGGGGAGCTGTTTTTT.

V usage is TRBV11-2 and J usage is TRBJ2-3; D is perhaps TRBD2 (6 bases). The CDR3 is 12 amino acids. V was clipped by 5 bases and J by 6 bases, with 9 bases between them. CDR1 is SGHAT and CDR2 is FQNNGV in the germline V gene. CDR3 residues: CASSIGGDTQYF. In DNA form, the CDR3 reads TGTGCCAGCAGCATAGGAGGGGATACGCAGTATTTT.

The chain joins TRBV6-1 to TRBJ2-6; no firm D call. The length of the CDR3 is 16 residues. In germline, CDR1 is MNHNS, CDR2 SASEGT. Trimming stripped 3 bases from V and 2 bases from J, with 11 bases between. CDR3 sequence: CASSDKGATGANVLTF. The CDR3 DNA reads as TGTGCCAGCAGTGATAAAGGCGCGACTGGGGCCAACGTCCTGACTTTC.

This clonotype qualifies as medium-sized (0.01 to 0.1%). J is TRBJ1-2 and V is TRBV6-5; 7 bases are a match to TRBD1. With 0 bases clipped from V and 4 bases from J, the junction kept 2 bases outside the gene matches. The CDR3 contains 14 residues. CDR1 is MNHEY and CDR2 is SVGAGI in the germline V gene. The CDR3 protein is CASSYSRDSYGYTF. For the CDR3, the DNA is TGTGCCAGCAGTTACTCCCGGGACAGCTATGGCTACACCTTC.

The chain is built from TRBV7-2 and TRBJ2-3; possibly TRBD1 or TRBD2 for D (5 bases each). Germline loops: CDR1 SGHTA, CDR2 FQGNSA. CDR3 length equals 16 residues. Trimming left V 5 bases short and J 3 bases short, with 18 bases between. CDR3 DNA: TGTGCCAGCAGCGCAACCGAGGGACGTGGTACAGATACGCAGTATTTT. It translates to CASSATEGRGTDTQYF.

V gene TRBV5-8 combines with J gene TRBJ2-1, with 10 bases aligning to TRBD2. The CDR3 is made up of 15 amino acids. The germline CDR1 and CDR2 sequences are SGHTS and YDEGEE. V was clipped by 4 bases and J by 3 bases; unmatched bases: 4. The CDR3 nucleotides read TGTGCCAGCAGCCTAGCGGGGGCGAACTACAATGAGCAGTTCTTC. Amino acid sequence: CASSLAGANYNEQFF.

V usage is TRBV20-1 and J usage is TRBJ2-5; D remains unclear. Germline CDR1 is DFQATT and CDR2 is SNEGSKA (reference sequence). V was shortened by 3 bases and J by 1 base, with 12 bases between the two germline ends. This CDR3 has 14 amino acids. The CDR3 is CSASAPEGQETQYF. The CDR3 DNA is TGCAGTGCTAGTGCTCCCGAAGGCCAAGAGACCCAGTACTTC.

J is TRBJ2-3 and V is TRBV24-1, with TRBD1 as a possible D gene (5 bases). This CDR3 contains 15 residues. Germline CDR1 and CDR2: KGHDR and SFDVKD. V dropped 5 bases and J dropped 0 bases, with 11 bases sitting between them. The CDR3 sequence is CATSVGLTSTDTQYF. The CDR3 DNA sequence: TGTGCCACCAGTGTGGGGCTTACTAGCACAGATACGCAGTATTTT.

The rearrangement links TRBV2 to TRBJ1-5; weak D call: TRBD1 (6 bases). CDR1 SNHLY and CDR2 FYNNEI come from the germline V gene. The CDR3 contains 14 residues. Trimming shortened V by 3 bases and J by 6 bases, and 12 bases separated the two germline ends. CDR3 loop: CASSDWGASQPQHF. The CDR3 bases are TGTGCCAGCAGTGACTGGGGGGCTAGTCAGCCCCAGCATTTT.

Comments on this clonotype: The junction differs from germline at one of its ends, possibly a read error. The CDR3 DNA reads as TGTGCCAGCAGAGAAGGGGGCTACACCTTC. Amino acids: CASREGGYTF. The chain uses TRBV2 and TRBJ1-2; D gene ambiguous. The CDR3 length is 10 residues. Germline V lookup: CDR1 SNHLY, CDR2 FYNNEI.

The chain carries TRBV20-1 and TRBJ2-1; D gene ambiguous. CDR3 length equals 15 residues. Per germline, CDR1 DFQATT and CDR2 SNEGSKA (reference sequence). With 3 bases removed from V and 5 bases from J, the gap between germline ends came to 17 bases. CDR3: CSASRIEVSDNEQFF. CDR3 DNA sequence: TGCAGTGCTAGCCGGATCGAGGTGTCGGACAATGAGCAGTTCTTC.

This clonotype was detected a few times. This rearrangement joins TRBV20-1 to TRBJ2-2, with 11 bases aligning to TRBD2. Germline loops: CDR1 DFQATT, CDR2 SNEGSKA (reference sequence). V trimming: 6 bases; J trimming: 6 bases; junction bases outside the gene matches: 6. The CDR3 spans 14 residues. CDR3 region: CSAGGTSGPGELFF. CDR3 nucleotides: TGCAGTGCCGGCGGGACTAGCGGCCCCGGGGAGCTGTTTTTT.

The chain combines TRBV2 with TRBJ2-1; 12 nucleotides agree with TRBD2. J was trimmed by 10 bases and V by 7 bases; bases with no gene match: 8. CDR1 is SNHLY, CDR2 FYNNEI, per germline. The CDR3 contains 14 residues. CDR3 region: CASNPSGGAGEQFF. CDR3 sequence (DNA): TGTGCCAGCAATCCTAGCGGGGGGGCGGGGGAGCAGTTCTTC.

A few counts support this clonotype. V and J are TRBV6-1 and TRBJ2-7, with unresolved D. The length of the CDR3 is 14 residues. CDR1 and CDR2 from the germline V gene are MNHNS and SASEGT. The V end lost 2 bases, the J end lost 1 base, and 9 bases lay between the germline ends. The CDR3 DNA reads TGTGCCAGCAGTGAAATTGCAGAATCCTACGAGCAGTACTTC. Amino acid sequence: CASSEIAESYEQYF.

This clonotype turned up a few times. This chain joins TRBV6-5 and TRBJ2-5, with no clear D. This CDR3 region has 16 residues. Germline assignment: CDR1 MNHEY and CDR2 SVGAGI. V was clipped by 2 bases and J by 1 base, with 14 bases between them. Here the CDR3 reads CASSYDQARSQETQYF. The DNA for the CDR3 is TGTGCCAGCAGTTACGATCAGGCACGGAGCCAAGAGACCCAGTACTTC.

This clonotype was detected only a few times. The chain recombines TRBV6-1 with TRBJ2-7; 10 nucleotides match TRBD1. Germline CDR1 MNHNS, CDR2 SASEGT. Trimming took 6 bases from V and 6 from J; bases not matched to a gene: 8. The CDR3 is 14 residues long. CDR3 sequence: CASRSGTGEFEQYF. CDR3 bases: TGTGCCAGCAGGTCCGGGACAGGGGAATTCGAGCAGTACTTC.